This TCR beta chain was sequenced in a study of radiation and T cells in renal cell carcinoma. Treatment described: 15 Gy SBRT to primary tumor, nephrectomy 4 weeks later. Nephrectomy followed 15 Gy stereotactic body radiation by 4 weeks. This renal cell carcinoma was of the clear cell type. Measured with immunoSEQ multiplex PCR; TCRdb has only the in-frame clones, and not every one. The repertoire includes around 21,000 clones, around 49% of them detected once, and under 20% sits in the top ten. V lost 4 bases, J lost 6 bases, and 8 bases stayed unmatched. Germline V gene data show CDR1 as SQVTM and CDR2 as ANQGSEA. There are 13 residues in the CDR3.

This chain uses TRBV29-1 with TRBJ2-7, with 8 bases that match TRBD2. This TCR came from a woman between 50 and 59 years old with renal cell carcinoma. Material: tumor tissue, obtained from a patient whose treatment included radiotherapy and nephrectomy. CDR3 nucleotides: TGCAGCGTTGCGTTCTCGGGGGGGGGCGAGCAGTACTTC. It specifies CSVAFSGGGEQYF.